The 6 T cell receptor beta chains given below trace back to one sample, sequenced in a study of T-cell memory formation after mild COVID-19 (dated by TCRdb to 2020 to 2022). Libraries were constructed by 5' RACE. Instrument on record: Illumina NovaSeq 6000. TCRdb reworked the public reads: Q25 trimming with fastp, MiXCR clone assembly, productive beta chains retained. Identical CDR3 proteins give one entry, which carries the most common genes and DNA. Recorded for this sample are about 350,000 distinct CDR3 sequences; around 15% of them occurred a single time. About 20% of the sample is in the top ten clones. Material for sequencing was PBMCs or a T cell subset sorted from them (not recorded which). These receptors were collected from a man younger than 35 who had mild COVID-19 (a few samples of this study predate the infection). The sample titles of this study are shuffled in the database, so cell type and time point are left out; the donor was told from shared clones.

This clonotype has only a few counts. A much larger clone lies one base from this, so it may be a read error. The chain couples TRBV7-3 to TRBJ2-1, with 9 bases that match TRBD1. The V gene's germline CDR1 is SGHTA and CDR2 FQGTGA. The CDR3 loop spans 13 amino acids. V shed 4 bases and J 6 bases; nucleotides not matched to a gene: 1. The CDR3, as DNA: TGTGCCAGCAGCTCGACAGGGGGCAATGAGCAGTTCTTC. This translates into CASSSTGGNEQFF.

This clonotype has just a few counts. The V and J genes are TRBV7-2 and TRBJ2-1; 16 bases fit TRBD2. The CDR3 runs 21 residues. With 0 bases clipped from V and 2 bases from J, the junction kept 10 bases outside the gene matches. Germline CDR1 SGHTA, CDR2 FQGNSA. The chain's CDR3 is CASSLATGTSGGASTYNEQFF. Written as DNA, the CDR3 is TGTGCCAGCAGCTTAGCGACCGGGACTAGCGGGGGGGCTAGCACCTACAATGAGCAGTTCTTC.

This clonotype was observed a handful of times. The CDR3 loop is CASSLATGLADTQYF. The DNA for the CDR3 is TGCGCCAGCAGCTTGGCCACGGGACTGGCAGATACGCAGTATTTT. The J gene is TRBJ2-3, the V gene TRBV5-1, with D tentatively TRBD2 (6 bases). V shed 0 bases and J shed 4 bases, with 12 bases lying between them. This CDR3 is 15 amino acids long. The germline V gene has CDR1 SGHRS and CDR2 YFSETQ.

This clonotype was counted ten times or more. V gene TRBV10-3 combines with J gene TRBJ2-4; D may match TRBD1 or TRBD2 (5 bases each). The CDR3 is 13 residues long. Germline CDR1 and CDR2: ENHRY and SYGVKD. The V gene lost 4 bases and the J gene lost 7 bases, with 11 bases spanning the gap. CDR3 amino acids: CAISAGPGNIQYF. The CDR3 DNA reads TGTGCCATCAGTGCGGGACCGGGGAACATTCAGTACTTC.

This clonotype appeared a few times. This chain links TRBV5-1 with TRBJ2-3; D is possibly TRBD1 (6 bases). The CDR3 covers 13 residues. Germline-derived CDR1 and CDR2 are SGHRS and YFSETQ. The germline V and J ends were trimmed by 4 bases and 4 bases, with 10 bases remaining between them. In nucleotides, the CDR3 is TGCGCCAGCAGCCACAGGGATTCAGATACGCAGTATTTT. Translation: CASSHRDSDTQYF.

This rearrangement joins TRBV3-1 to TRBJ2-1; 12 bases agree with TRBD2. Looked up from germline, CDR1 is LGHDT and CDR2 is YNNKEL (reference sequence). V lost 1 base and J lost 3; bases outside the gene matches: 4. The CDR3 totals 17 residues. The DNA of the CDR3 is TGTGCCAGCAGCCAAGTCCGACTAGCGGGGGACTACAATGAGCAGTTCTTC. Protein sequence: CASSQVRLAGDYNEQFF.